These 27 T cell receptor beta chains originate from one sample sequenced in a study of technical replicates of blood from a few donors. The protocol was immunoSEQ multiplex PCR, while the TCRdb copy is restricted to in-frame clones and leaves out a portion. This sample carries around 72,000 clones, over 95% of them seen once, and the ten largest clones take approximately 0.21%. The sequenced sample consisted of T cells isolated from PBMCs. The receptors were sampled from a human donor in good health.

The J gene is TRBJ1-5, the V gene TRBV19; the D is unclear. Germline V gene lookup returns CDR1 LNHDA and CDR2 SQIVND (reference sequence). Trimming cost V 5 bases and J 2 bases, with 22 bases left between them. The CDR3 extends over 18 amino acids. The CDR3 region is CASSPIWADTRGNQPQHF. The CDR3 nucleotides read TGTGCCAGTAGTCCTATCTGGGCAGATACTAGAGGCAATCAGCCCCAGCATTTT.

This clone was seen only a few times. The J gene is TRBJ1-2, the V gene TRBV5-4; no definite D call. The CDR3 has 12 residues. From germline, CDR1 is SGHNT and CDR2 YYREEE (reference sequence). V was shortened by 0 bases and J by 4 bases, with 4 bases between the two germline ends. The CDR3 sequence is CASSLDGYGYTF. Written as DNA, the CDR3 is TGTGCCAGCAGCTTGGACGGCTATGGCTACACCTTC.

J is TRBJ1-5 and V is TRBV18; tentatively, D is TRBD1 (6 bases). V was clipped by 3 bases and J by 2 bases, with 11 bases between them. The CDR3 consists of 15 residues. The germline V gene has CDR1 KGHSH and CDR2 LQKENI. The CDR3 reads CASSPRGGGNQPQHF. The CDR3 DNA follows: TGTGCCAGCTCACCCAGGGGCGGAGGCAATCAGCCCCAGCATTTT.

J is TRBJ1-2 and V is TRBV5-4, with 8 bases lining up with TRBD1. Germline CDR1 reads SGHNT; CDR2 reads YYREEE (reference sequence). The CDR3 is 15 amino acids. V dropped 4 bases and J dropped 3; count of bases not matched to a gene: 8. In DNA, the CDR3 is TGTGCCAGCAGCCGGGAGACGGACAGGGACTATGGCTACACCTTC. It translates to CASSRETDRDYGYTF. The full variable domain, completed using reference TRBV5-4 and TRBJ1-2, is ETGVTQSPTHLIKTRGQQVTLRCSSQSGHNTVSWYQQALGQGPQFIFQYYREEENGRGNFPPRFSGLQFPNYSSELNVNALELDDSALYLCASSRETDRDYGYTFGSGTRLTVV.

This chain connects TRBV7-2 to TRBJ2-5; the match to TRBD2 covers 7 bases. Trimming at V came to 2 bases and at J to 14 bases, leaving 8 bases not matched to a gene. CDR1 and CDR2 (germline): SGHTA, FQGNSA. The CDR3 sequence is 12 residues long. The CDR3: CASSLYLLAVYF. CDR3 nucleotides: TGTGCCAGCAGCTTATATCTGCTAGCGGTCTACTTC.

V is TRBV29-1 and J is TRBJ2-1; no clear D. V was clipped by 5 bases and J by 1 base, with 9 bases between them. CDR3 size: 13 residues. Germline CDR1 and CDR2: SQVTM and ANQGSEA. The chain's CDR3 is CSVLPESYNEQFF. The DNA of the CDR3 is TGCAGCGTTCTCCCGGAGTCCTACAATGAGCAGTTCTTC.

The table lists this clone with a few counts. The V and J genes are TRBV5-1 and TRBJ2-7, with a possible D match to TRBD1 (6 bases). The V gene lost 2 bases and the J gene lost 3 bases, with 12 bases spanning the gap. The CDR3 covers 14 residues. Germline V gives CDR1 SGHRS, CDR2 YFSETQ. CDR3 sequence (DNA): TGCGCCAGCAGCTTAGGCCAGGGGATCTACGAGCAGTACTTC. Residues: CASSLGQGIYEQYF.

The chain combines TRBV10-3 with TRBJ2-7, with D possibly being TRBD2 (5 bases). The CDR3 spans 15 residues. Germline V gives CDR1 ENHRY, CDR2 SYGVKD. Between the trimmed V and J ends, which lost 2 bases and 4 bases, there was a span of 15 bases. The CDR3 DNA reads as TGTGCCATCAGTGAGGGAGGTCTAGGTGCATACGAGCAGTACTTC. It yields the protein CAISEGGLGAYEQYF.

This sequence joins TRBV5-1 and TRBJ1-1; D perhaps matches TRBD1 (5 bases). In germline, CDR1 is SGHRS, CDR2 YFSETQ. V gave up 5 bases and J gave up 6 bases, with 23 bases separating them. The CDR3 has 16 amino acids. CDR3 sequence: CASRPNYQGTKSEAFF. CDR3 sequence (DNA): TGCGCCAGCAGGCCAAATTATCAGGGAACAAAATCTGAAGCTTTCTTT.

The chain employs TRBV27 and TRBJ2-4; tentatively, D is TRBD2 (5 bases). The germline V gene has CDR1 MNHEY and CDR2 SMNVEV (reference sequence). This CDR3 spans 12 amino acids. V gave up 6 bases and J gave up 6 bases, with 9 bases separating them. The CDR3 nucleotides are TGTGCCAGCAGCCCCGGAGGAAACATTCAGTACTTC. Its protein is CASSPGGNIQYF.

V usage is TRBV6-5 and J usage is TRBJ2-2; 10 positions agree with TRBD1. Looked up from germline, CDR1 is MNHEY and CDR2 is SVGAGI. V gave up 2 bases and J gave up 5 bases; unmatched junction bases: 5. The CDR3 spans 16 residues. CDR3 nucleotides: TGTGCCAGCAGTTACGGTGGACAGGGGGAGACCGGGGAGCTGTTTTTT. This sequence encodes CASSYGGQGETGELFF.

The CDR3 DNA sequence: TGTGCCAGCAGCCCCACTTCGAGGGATGGAGATACGCAGTATTTT. It specifies CASSPTSRDGDTQYF. The V gene is TRBV7-9, the J gene TRBJ2-3, with D perhaps TRBD2 (5 bases). Deletions cut 5 bases from V and 5 bases from J, with 17 bases between. Germline values: CDR1 SEHNR, CDR2 FQNEAQ (reference sequence). The CDR3 covers 15 residues. The full variable domain, rest sourced from reference TRBV7-9 and TRBJ2-3, is DTGVSQNPRHKITKRGQNVTFRCDPISEHNRLYWYRQTLGQGPEFLTYFQNEAQLEKSRLLSDRFSAERPKGSFSTLEIQRTEQGDSAMYLCASSPTSRDGDTQYFGPGTRLTVL.

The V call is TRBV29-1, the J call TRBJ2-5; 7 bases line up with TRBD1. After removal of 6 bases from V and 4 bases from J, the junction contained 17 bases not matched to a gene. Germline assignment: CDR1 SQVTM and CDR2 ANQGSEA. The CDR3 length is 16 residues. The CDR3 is CSVLLPRQGIGETQYF. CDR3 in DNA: TGCAGCGTCCTACTTCCTAGACAGGGTATAGGAGAGACCCAGTACTTC.

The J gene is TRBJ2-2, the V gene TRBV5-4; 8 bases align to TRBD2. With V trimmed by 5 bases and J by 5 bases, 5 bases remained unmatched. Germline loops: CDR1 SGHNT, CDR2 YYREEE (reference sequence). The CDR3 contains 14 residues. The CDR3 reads CASSPSGGTGELFF. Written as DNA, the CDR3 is TGTGCCAGCAGTCCCTCGGGGGGGACCGGGGAGCTGTTTTTT.

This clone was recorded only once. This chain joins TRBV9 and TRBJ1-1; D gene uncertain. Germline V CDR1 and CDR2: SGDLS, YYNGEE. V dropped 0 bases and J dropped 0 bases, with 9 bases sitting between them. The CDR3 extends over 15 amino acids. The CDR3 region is CASSVDPGVNTEAFF. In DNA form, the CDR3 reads TGTGCCAGCAGCGTAGACCCCGGGGTGAACACTGAAGCTTTCTTT.

The CDR3 reads CASTLPATNEKLFF. The CDR3 DNA sequence: TGTGCCAGTACTCTTCCAGCAACTAATGAAAAACTGTTTTTT. The chain is built from TRBV19 and TRBJ1-4; unclear D gene. This CDR3 is built from 14 residues. V gave up 7 bases and J gave up 0 bases, with 9 bases separating them. Looked up from germline, CDR1 is LNHDA and CDR2 is SQIVND (reference sequence).

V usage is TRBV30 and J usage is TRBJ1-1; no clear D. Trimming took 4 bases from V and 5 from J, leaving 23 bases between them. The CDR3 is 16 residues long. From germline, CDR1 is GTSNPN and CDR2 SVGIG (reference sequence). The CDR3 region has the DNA TGTGCCTGGACTCTTATACAGTTTACGATAGGTACTGAAGCTTTCTTT. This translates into CAWTLIQFTIGTEAFF.

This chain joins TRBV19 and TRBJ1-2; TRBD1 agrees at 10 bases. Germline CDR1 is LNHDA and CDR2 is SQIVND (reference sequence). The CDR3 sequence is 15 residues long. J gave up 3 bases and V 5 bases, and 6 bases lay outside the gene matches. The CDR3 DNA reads TGTGCCAGTAGTGCTCGACAGGGGGCATACTATGGCTACACCTTC. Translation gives CASSARQGAYYGYTF.

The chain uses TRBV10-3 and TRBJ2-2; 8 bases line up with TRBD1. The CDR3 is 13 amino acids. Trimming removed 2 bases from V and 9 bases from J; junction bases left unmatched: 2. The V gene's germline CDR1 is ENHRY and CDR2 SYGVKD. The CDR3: CAISEDRGWELFF. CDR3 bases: TGTGCCATCAGTGAGGACAGGGGTTGGGAGCTGTTTTTT.

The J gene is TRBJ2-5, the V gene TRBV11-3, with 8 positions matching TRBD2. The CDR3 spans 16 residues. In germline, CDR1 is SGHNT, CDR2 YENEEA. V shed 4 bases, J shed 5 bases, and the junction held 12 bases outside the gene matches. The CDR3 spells CASSSRSGSNHETQYF. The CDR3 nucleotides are TGTGCCAGCAGCTCCAGGAGCGGGAGTAATCACGAGACCCAGTACTTC.

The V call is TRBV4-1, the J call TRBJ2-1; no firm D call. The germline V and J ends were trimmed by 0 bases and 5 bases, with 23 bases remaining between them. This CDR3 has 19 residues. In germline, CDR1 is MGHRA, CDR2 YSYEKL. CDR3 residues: CASSQDGGSPANADNEQFF. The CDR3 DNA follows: TGCGCCAGCAGCCAAGATGGTGGGTCCCCCGCAAATGCGGACAATGAGCAGTTCTTC.

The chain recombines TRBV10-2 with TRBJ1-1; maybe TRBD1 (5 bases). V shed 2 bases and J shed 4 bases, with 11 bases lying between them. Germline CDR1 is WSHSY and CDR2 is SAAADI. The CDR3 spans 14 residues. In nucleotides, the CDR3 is TGCGCCAGCAGTGAGGGGGCTTTGGCCACTGAAGCTTTCTTT. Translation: CASSEGALATEAFF.

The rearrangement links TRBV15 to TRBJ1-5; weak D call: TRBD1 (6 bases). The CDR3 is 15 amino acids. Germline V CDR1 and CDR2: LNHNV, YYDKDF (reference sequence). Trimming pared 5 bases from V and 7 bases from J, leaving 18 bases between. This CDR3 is CATSGSPGDRQPQHF. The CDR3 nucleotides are TGTGCCACCAGCGGTAGCCCAGGGGATAGACAGCCCCAGCATTTT.

CDR3 region: CASSLGVGADTQYF. The CDR3 nucleotides read TGCGCCAGCAGCTTGGGCGTCGGGGCAGATACGCAGTATTTT. The rearrangement links TRBV5-1 to TRBJ2-3, with a weak D call TRBD2 (5 bases). V was trimmed by 0 bases and J by 4 bases, leaving 9 bases between them. CDR1 SGHRS and CDR2 YFSETQ come from the germline V gene. This CDR3 is built from 14 residues. The full variable domain, completed using reference TRBV5-1 and TRBJ2-3, is KAGVTQTPRYLIKTRGQQVTLSCSPISGHRSVSWYQQTPGQGLQFLFEYFSETQRNKGNFPGRFSGRQFSNSRSEMNVSTLELGDSALYLCASSLGVGADTQYFGPGTRLTVL.

The CDR3 region has the DNA TGCGCCAGCAGCCAATCCGGGACAGGGGAGTTCGAGCAGTACTTC. As protein: CASSQSGTGEFEQYF. The chain employs TRBV4-1 and TRBJ2-7; 10 bases are a match to TRBD1. With V trimmed by 2 bases and J by 6 bases, 7 bases remained unmatched. Germline V gives CDR1 MGHRA, CDR2 YSYEKL. This CDR3 comprises 15 residues.

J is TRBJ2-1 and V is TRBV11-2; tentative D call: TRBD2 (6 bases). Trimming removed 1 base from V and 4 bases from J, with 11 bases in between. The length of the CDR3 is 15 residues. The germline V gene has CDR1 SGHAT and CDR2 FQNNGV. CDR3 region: CASSLALANYNEQFF. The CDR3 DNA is TGTGCCAGCAGCTTAGCCCTAGCGAATTACAATGAGCAGTTCTTC.

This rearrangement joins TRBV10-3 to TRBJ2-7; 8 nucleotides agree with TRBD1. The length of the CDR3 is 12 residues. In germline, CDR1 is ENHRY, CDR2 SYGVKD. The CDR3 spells CATRDRTYEQYF. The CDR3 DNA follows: TGTGCGACCCGGGACAGGACCTACGAGCAGTACTTC.